Shown below are 32 T cell receptor beta chains from a single sample sequenced in a study of blood T cell repertoires in COVID-19. Produced via immunoSEQ multiplex PCR; TCRdb's table is partial and in-frame only. The top ten clones hold about 9.8% of a sample with fewer than 400,000 clones, roughly 86% of them seen once. The sequenced material came from PBMCs or T cells enriched from blood (not recorded which). The receptors stem from a young woman who had recovered from COVID-19.

The chain combines TRBV7-9 with TRBJ1-3, with a possible D match to TRBD1 (6 bases). The CDR3 contains 17 residues. The ends were cut back, 4 bases at V and 4 bases at J, with 20 bases in the middle. Germline-derived CDR1 and CDR2 are SEHNR and FQNEAQ (reference sequence). The CDR3 coding sequence is TGTGCCAGCAGCTCACATAGGACAGCCATTTCAGGAAACACCATATATTTT. Protein sequence: CASSSHRTAISGNTIYF.

The chain couples TRBV5-6 to TRBJ1-2; no firm D call. The CDR3 is made up of 16 amino acids. Germline V lookup: CDR1 SGHDT, CDR2 YYEEEE. V was clipped by 0 bases and J by 0 bases, with 12 bases between them. The CDR3 spells CASSLGARTPNYGYTF. CDR3 DNA sequence: TGTGCCAGCAGCTTGGGGGCCAGAACCCCTAACTATGGCTACACCTTC.

The V call is TRBV6-6, the J call TRBJ1-6, with D tentatively TRBD1 (5 bases). Germline lookup yields CDR1 MNHNY and CDR2 SVGAGI (reference sequence). This CDR3 has 11 amino acids. V was trimmed by 11 bases and J by 7 bases, leaving 9 bases between them. CDR3 sequence (DNA): TGTGCCGCGGGGGAAAATTCACCCCTCCACTTT. This gives the protein CAAGENSPLHF.

V and J are TRBV19 and TRBJ1-2, with D uncertain. The CDR3 has 13 residues. The V and J ends lost 0 bases and 5 bases respectively, with 7 bases between them. The germline V gene has CDR1 LNHDA and CDR2 SQIVND (reference sequence). This CDR3 reads CASSIEPLYGYTF. CDR3 coding DNA: TGTGCCAGTAGTATAGAACCGCTATATGGCTACACCTTC. The entire variable domain, with the rest obtained from reference TRBV19 and TRBJ1-2, is as follows: DGGITQSPKYLFRKEGQNVTLSCEQNLNHDAMYWYRQDPGQGLRLIYYSQIVNDFQKGDIAEGYSVSREKKESFPLTVTSAQKNPTAFYLCASSIEPLYGYTFGSGTRLTVV.

The chain joins TRBV7-2 to TRBJ1-1; D is unresolved. This CDR3 spans 15 amino acids. Germline CDR1 SGHTA, CDR2 FQGNSA. V gave up 5 bases and J gave up 0 bases, with 13 bases separating them. The CDR3 reads CASSHQSGLNTEAFF. CDR3 DNA: TGTGCCAGCAGCCATCAATCAGGCCTGAACACTGAAGCTTTCTTT.

The chain uses TRBV4-1 and TRBJ1-1, with D perhaps TRBD1 (6 bases). Germline assignment: CDR1 MGHRA and CDR2 YSYEKL. CDR3 size: 17 residues. The ends were cut back, 3 bases at V and 0 bases at J, with 17 bases in the middle. CDR3 amino acids: CASSQVDSSLMNTEAFF. CDR3 nucleotide sequence: TGCGCCAGCAGCCAGGTGGACAGCTCCTTGATGAACACTGAAGCTTTCTTT.

The V gene is TRBV7-2, the J gene TRBJ1-1; TRBD1 agrees at 7 bases. CDR1 is SGHTA, CDR2 FQGNSA, per germline. The CDR3 spans 14 residues. V lost 1 base and J lost 10; bases outside the gene matches: 9. CDR3 sequence: CASSLGAGGSGAFF. Here the CDR3 DNA reads TGTGCCAGCAGCTTAGGGGCAGGGGGTTCGGGAGCTTTCTTT.

The chain combines TRBV10-1 with TRBJ2-3; tentatively, D is TRBD1 (6 bases). The CDR3 loop spans 14 amino acids. Per the germline V gene, CDR1 is WNHNN and CDR2 is SYGVQD (reference sequence). Deletions cut 6 bases from V and 1 base from J, with 11 bases between. As DNA, the CDR3 is TGCGCCAGCAGGGGGGCGTGGGGCACAGATACGCAGTATTTT. This codes for CASRGAWGTDTQYF.

The V call is TRBV19, the J call TRBJ2-1, with 8 bases lining up with TRBD2. CDR1 and CDR2 from the germline V gene are LNHDA and SQIVND (reference sequence). The ends lost 6 bases at V and 0 bases at J; junction bases unmatched: 4. The CDR3 sequence is 15 residues long. This CDR3 reads CASSRSGGSYNEQFF. CDR3 nucleotide sequence: TGTGCCAGTAGCCGCAGCGGGGGCTCCTACAATGAGCAGTTCTTC.

Written as DNA, the CDR3 is TGTGCCAGCTCACCAGGGACAGGGGGCTACTACGAGCAGTACTTC. Its protein product is CASSPGTGGYYEQYF. J is TRBJ2-7 and V is TRBV18, with TRBD1 identical over 12 bases. The CDR3 has 15 residues. After removal of 2 bases from V and 3 bases from J, the junction contained 2 bases not matched to a gene. CDR1 is KGHSH and CDR2 is LQKENI in the germline V gene. Full variable domain (missing parts from reference TRBV18 and TRBJ2-7): NAGVMQNPRHLVRRRGQEARLRCSPMKGHSHVYWYRQLPEEGLKFMVYLQKENIIDESGMPKERFSAEFPKEGPSILRIQQVVRGDSAAYFCASSPGTGGYYEQYFGPGTRLTVT.

The J gene is TRBJ1-1, the V gene TRBV9; no reliable D call. CDR3 length equals 14 residues. The V end lost 3 bases, the J end lost 3 bases, and 12 bases lay between the germline ends. Germline assignment: CDR1 SGDLS and CDR2 YYNGEE. CDR3 residues: CASSDRVSDTEAFF. In nucleotides, the CDR3 is TGTGCCAGCAGCGACCGGGTCTCAGACACTGAAGCTTTCTTT. Combining the CDR3 with reference TRBV9 and TRBJ1-1 gives the whole variable domain DSGVTQTPKHLITATGQRVTLRCSPRSGDLSVYWYQQSLDQGLQFLIQYYNGEERAKGNILERFSAQQFPDLHSELNLSSLELGDSALYFCASSDRVSDTEAFFGQGTRLTVV.

The chain recombines TRBV6-5 with TRBJ1-1; possible D gene TRBD1, 6 bases. Germline V gives CDR1 MNHEY, CDR2 SVGAGI. V was cut by 7 bases and J by 11 bases, with 23 bases left in between. The CDR3 loop spans 14 amino acids. The CDR3 DNA is TGTGCCAGCAACCTACAGGGAAACGGTGATGTTGCTTTCTTT. This encodes CASNLQGNGDVAFF.

The V gene is TRBV7-2, the J gene TRBJ2-1, with TRBD2 identical over 11 bases. Per the germline V gene, CDR1 is SGHTA and CDR2 is FQGNSA. V lost 4 bases and J lost 5; bases outside the gene matches: 4. The CDR3 has 15 residues. The CDR3 spells CASSYSGGVNNEQFF. The CDR3 DNA reads as TGTGCCAGCAGCTATAGCGGGGGGGTTAACAATGAGCAGTTCTTC.

The V call is TRBV6-4, the J call TRBJ2-1; 11 bases agree with TRBD2. Germline V CDR1 and CDR2: MRHNA, SNTAGT. Losses at the gene ends were 0 bases for V and 5 bases for J; bases not matched to a gene: 3. The CDR3 contains 16 residues. The CDR3 region is CASSDSVAGGNNEQFF. CDR3 bases: TGTGCCAGCAGTGACTCTGTAGCGGGAGGGAACAATGAGCAGTTCTTC.

The chain carries TRBV5-4 and TRBJ2-1; D is unclear. The length of the CDR3 is 11 residues. The germline V and J ends were trimmed by 4 bases and 5 bases, with 4 bases remaining between them. Germline V CDR1 and CDR2: SGHNT, YYREEE (reference sequence). CDR3 sequence: CASSVDNEQFF. DNA for the CDR3: TGTGCCAGCAGCGTAGACAATGAGCAGTTCTTC.

The chain joins TRBV24-1 to TRBJ2-7; tentatively, D is TRBD2 (5 bases). The CDR3 sequence is 12 residues long. Between the trimmed V and J ends, which lost 9 bases and 3 bases, there was a span of 11 bases. Germline values: CDR1 KGHDR, CDR2 SFDVKD. The CDR3 nucleotides read TGTGCCACCGGATCCCGGGACTACGAGCAGTACTTC. It specifies CATGSRDYEQYF.

The J gene is TRBJ2-3, the V gene TRBV29-1, with 11 positions matching TRBD2. The CDR3 consists of 16 residues. Germline V CDR1 and CDR2: SQVTM, ANQGSEA. Trimming at V came to 5 bases and at J to 5 bases, leaving 12 bases not matched to a gene. CDR3 protein: CSVQGRTSGSVDTQYF. CDR3 coding DNA: TGCAGCGTTCAAGGCAGGACTAGCGGGTCGGTAGATACGCAGTATTTT.

This clone was seen just once. The V gene is TRBV4-3, the J gene TRBJ2-7, with 7 nucleotides matching TRBD2. The germline CDR1 and CDR2 sequences are LGHNA and YSLEER. V trimming: 0 bases; J trimming: 6 bases; junction bases outside the gene matches: 23. This CDR3 has 20 amino acids. CDR3 bases: TGCGCCAGCAGCCAAGATAACGGGTTCATGGAGCGGGGATTGCTTTGCGAGCAGTACTTC. Translating gives CASSQDNGFMERGLLCEQYF.

This sequence joins TRBV5-4 and TRBJ2-7; 13 bases match TRBD2. J lost 0 bases, V lost 3 bases, and 3 bases had no gene match. CDR3 length: 16 residues. Germline-derived CDR1 and CDR2 are SGHNT and YYREEE (reference sequence). The CDR3 loop reads CASSSRTSGSSYEQYF. CDR3 DNA: TGTGCCAGCAGCTCGCGGACTAGCGGGAGCTCCTACGAGCAGTACTTC.

This clone was picked up one time. The rearrangement links TRBV9 to TRBJ2-7; TRBD2 agrees at 16 bases. V shed 3 bases and J 6 bases; nucleotides not matched to a gene: 6. The CDR3 totals 16 residues. Germline V CDR1 and CDR2: SGDLS, YYNGEE. The chain's CDR3 is CASSASGTSGRAEQYF. The CDR3 coding sequence is TGTGCCAGCAGCGCCTCCGGGACTAGCGGGAGGGCCGAGCAGTACTTC.

This chain's CDR3 is CASSVTGYGYTF. CDR3 in DNA: TGTGCCAGCAGTGTCACCGGTTATGGCTACACCTTC. The rearrangement joins TRBV6-6 to TRBJ1-2; D ambiguous. The CDR3 covers 12 residues. The germline V gene has CDR1 MNHNY and CDR2 SVGAGI (reference sequence). Between the trimmed V and J ends, which lost 5 bases and 5 bases, there was a span of 9 bases.

The DNA for the CDR3 is TGTGCCATCAGTGAGTCAGGGGATTCACCCCTCCACTTT. It codes for CAISESGDSPLHF. The chain uses TRBV10-3 and TRBJ1-6; TRBD1 is a possible D gene (5 bases). V was cut by 0 bases and J by 8 bases, with 5 bases left in between. Germline assignment: CDR1 ENHRY and CDR2 SYGVKD. The CDR3 loop spans 13 amino acids.

The V call is TRBV7-9, the J call TRBJ2-3; D is perhaps TRBD2 (6 bases). Deletions cut 4 bases from V and 7 bases from J, with 21 bases between. This CDR3 is 16 amino acids long. CDR1 is SEHNR and CDR2 is FQNEAQ in the germline V gene (reference sequence). The CDR3 DNA follows: TGTGCCAGCAGCTCGGGGCGGGGAGCCGTATATAATACGCAGTATTTT. Protein sequence: CASSSGRGAVYNTQYF. The full variable domain, its missing parts supplied by reference TRBV7-9 and TRBJ2-3, is DTGVSQNPRHKITKRGQNVTFRCDPISEHNRLYWYRQTLGQGPEFLTYFQNEAQLEKSRLLSDRFSAERPKGSFSTLEIQRTEQGDSAMYLCASSSGRGAVYNTQYFGPGTRLTVL.

This sequence joins TRBV5-1 and TRBJ2-1, with TRBD2 matching over 8 bases. Unmatched junction bases numbered 2, after V lost 3 bases and J lost 0 bases. The germline CDR1 and CDR2 sequences are SGHRS and YFSETQ. The CDR3 extends over 15 amino acids. CDR3 DNA: TGCGCCAGCAGCTCGGGACTAGGCTCCTACAATGAGCAGTTCTTC. Its translation is CASSSGLGSYNEQFF.

V gene TRBV6-2 or TRBV6-3 combines with J gene TRBJ1-2; 7 bases match TRBD1. From germline, CDR1 is MNHEY and CDR2 SVGEGT. V trimming: 4 bases; J trimming: 8 bases; junction bases outside the gene matches: 7. The CDR3 length is 13 residues. The CDR3 protein is CASSFYRGEGYTF. DNA of the CDR3: TGTGCCAGCAGTTTCTACAGGGGCGAGGGCTACACCTTC.

The J gene is TRBJ2-1, the V gene TRBV7-2, with 8 nucleotides matching TRBD2. V lost 3 bases, J lost 4 bases, and 5 bases stayed unmatched. CDR3 length: 15 amino acids. The germline CDR1 and CDR2 sequences are SGHTA and FQGNSA. The CDR3 region has the DNA TGTGCCAGCAGCTTCCTGACTAGCGTTTACAATGAGCAGTTCTTC. Its translation: CASSFLTSVYNEQFF.

The chain uses TRBV4-1 and TRBJ2-2; a weak D match, TRBD1 (6 bases). Germline V CDR1 and CDR2: MGHRA, YSYEKL. The V end was cut by 0 bases, the J end by 3 bases, with 17 bases between. This CDR3 spans 18 amino acids. CDR3 sequence: CASSQESQGRWDTGELFF. The CDR3 bases are TGCGCCAGCAGCCAAGAATCACAGGGAAGGTGGGACACCGGGGAGCTGTTTTTT.

J is TRBJ2-5 and V is TRBV11-2, with D perhaps TRBD1 (6 bases). Trimming shortened V by 5 bases and J by 3 bases, and 7 bases separated the two germline ends. This CDR3 spans 12 amino acids. Per the germline V gene, CDR1 is SGHAT and CDR2 is FQNNGV. The DNA for the CDR3 is TGTGCCAGCAGCCGGGACAAAGAGACCCAGTACTTC. This gives the protein CASSRDKETQYF.

The V call is TRBV10-3, the J call TRBJ1-5; 10 bases fit TRBD1. The J segment lost 5 bases and the V segment lost 3 bases, leaving 1 base of the junction unmatched. Per the germline V gene, CDR1 is ENHRY and CDR2 is SYGVKD. This CDR3 comprises 14 residues. This CDR3 is CAISDGQGDQPQHF. Written as DNA, the CDR3 is TGTGCCATCAGTGACGGACAGGGGGATCAGCCCCAGCATTTT.

The chain combines TRBV5-1 with TRBJ1-5; possibly TRBD1 for D (5 bases). Trimming stripped 3 bases from V and 3 bases from J, with 10 bases between. The germline V gene has CDR1 SGHRS and CDR2 YFSETQ. The CDR3 is made up of 14 amino acids. The CDR3 loop reads CASSSGDANQPQHF. CDR3 bases: TGCGCCAGCAGCTCGGGGGACGCCAATCAGCCCCAGCATTTT.

The gene calls are TRBV6-1 and TRBJ2-7, with 9 bases identical to TRBD2. V was pared by 1 base and J by 6 bases, with 7 bases of the junction left unmatched. The CDR3 is made up of 15 amino acids. Germline V CDR1 and CDR2: MNHNS, SASEGT. CDR3 loop: CASSEVSGGACEQYF. The CDR3 DNA is TGTGCCAGCAGTGAAGTTAGCGGGGGTGCCTGCGAGCAGTACTTC.

The chain uses TRBV5-1 and TRBJ1-1; no firm D call. Trimming stripped 0 bases from V and 3 bases from J, with 9 bases between. Germline CDR1 and CDR2: SGHRS and YFSETQ. The CDR3 contains 14 residues. The CDR3 nucleotides are TGCGCCAGCAGCTTGGCTTCTTCGGACACTGAAGCTTTCTTT. This gives the protein CASSLASSDTEAFF.